This T cell receptor (beta chain) was observed in a study of neurological immune-mediated disorders. General observations from the study: Expanded clones shared no identical CDR3 amino acid sequences across subjects, which suggested private TCR-beta repertoires in all groups.

Details on this clonotype: Its antigen is not known.

The cDNA was synthesized by 5'RACE incorporating 10-nucleotide random UMIs. Via MiXCR, TCRdb re-called the 5' RACE reads, giving one row per CDR3 protein. This table holds tens of thousands of distinct CDR3 sequences, 10% found once. The CDR3 loop spans 15 amino acids. V shed 2 bases and J shed 6 bases, with 17 bases lying between them. Germline V gene lookup returns CDR1 MNHNS and CDR2 SASEGT. The material sequenced was PBMCs. This sequence was found in a middle-aged man in good health. This chain connects TRBV6-1 to TRBJ2-7; D gene ambiguous. The CDR3 loop is CASSEYLDIGIEQYF. The CDR3 nucleotides read TGTGCCAGCAGTGAATATCTCGACATCGGAATCGAGCAGTACTTC.